This TCR beta chain was sequenced in a study of blood T cell repertoires in COVID-19. Across the whole study: Collection of acute and convalescent COVID-19 samples took place in the United States, Italy and Spain. In each case, the material was cDNA or gDNA derived from T cells, B-cell-depleted T cells, or PBMCs.

This CDR3 comprises 19 residues. Trimming removed 1 base at V and 2 bases at J, with 21 bases between. Germline V gene data show CDR1 as LNHDA and CDR2 as SQIVND (reference sequence). Source study methods: The assay estimated nucleated cells by amplifying reference gene primers. TCRdb keeps only in-frame clones here, not all; method: immunoSEQ multiplex PCR. The V and J calls and clone size were taken over from that table, and D and trimming were inferred from the DNA. This sample has about 54,000 clones, with roughly 76% found just once. The J gene is TRBJ2-1, the V gene TRBV19; D is possibly TRBD2 (7 bases). This TCR derives from a woman aged 55-75 years with acute or convalescent COVID-19. The specimen sequenced was peripheral blood. CDR3 in amino acids: CASSIVPFWGGHTYNEQFF. The CDR3 bases are TGTGCCAGTAGTATAGTCCCCTTTTGGGGGGGCCATACCTACAATGAGCAGTTCTTC.